The 23 T cell receptor beta chains below all came from one sample that was sequenced in a study of shared clonotypes between healthy human individuals. Libraries were prepared by immunoSEQ multiplex PCR; TCRdb keeps only in-frame clonotypes and omits some of them. The table lists tens of thousands of clones, about 63% of them singletons, with around 52% in the top ten. The sequencing input was memory CD8+ T cells sorted from blood. Subset indicated: CD45RO+ cells pooled with CCR7-negative TemRA cells. Receptor source: a man aged 30 to 45 in good health.

This chain links TRBV6-5 with TRBJ2-7; D gene uncertain. CDR3 length equals 14 residues. The germline V and J ends were trimmed by 2 bases and 0 bases, with 8 bases remaining between them. The V gene's germline CDR1 is MNHEY and CDR2 SVGAGI. CDR3 in DNA: TGTGCCAGCAGTTACGATCCTAGCTCCTACGAGCAGTACTTC. It yields the protein CASSYDPSSYEQYF.

The chain employs TRBV7-9 and TRBJ1-1; 7 bases map to TRBD1. The junction had 12 bases not matched to a gene; V was cut back by 5 bases and J by 3 bases. The CDR3 contains 16 residues. Germline V gene lookup returns CDR1 SEHNR and CDR2 FQNEAQ (reference sequence). CDR3 sequence: CASSETGVRFDTEAFF. Here the CDR3 DNA reads TGTGCCAGCAGCGAAACAGGGGTCCGCTTCGACACTGAAGCTTTCTTT.

This chain joins TRBV27 and TRBJ2-1; a weak D match, TRBD2 (6 bases). Germline loops: CDR1 MNHEY, CDR2 SMNVEV (reference sequence). Trimming removed 7 bases at V and 7 bases at J, with 14 bases between. This CDR3 comprises 13 residues. The CDR3 loop reads CASNAIAENEQFF. DNA of the CDR3: TGTGCCAGCAACGCCATAGCGGAAAATGAGCAGTTCTTC.

This clone was counted only a few times. This chain connects TRBV10-2 to TRBJ2-5, with D perhaps matching TRBD1 (5 bases). CDR1 and CDR2 (germline): WSHSY, SAAADI. This CDR3 spans 17 amino acids. V was pared by 2 bases and J by 1 base, with 17 bases between. DNA of the CDR3: TGCGCCAGCAGTGAGCTCCCAGGGATCAAGTTCCAAGAGACCCAGTACTTC. Its protein product is CASSELPGIKFQETQYF.

The gene calls are TRBV6-5 and TRBJ2-3; 9 nucleotides align to TRBD2. The CDR3 totals 15 residues. Losses at the gene ends were 5 bases for V and 4 bases for J; bases not matched to a gene: 7. Germline V gene sequence: CDR1 MNHEY, CDR2 SVGAGI. Here the CDR3 DNA reads TGTGCCAGCAGTATACAGGTAGCGGGAGCAGATACGCAGTATTTT. Translated, it gives CASSIQVAGADTQYF.

This clone is labeled medium-sized. The chain uses TRBV9 and TRBJ2-4, with 11 bases that match TRBD2. Germline-derived CDR1 and CDR2 are SGDLS and YYNGEE. With V trimmed by 2 bases and J by 1 base, 11 bases remained unmatched. This CDR3 is 19 amino acids long. Here the CDR3 reads CASSVSSGRLGEAKNIQYF. In DNA form, the CDR3 reads TGTGCCAGCAGCGTCTCTAGCGGGAGGCTGGGGGAGGCCAAAAACATTCAGTACTTC.

The table lists this clone with a few counts. The rearrangement links TRBV5-8 to TRBJ2-7, with D possibly TRBD2 on 5 matching bases. The CDR3 runs 16 residues. Trimming removed 0 bases from V and 3 bases from J, with 16 bases in between. In germline, CDR1 is SGHTS, CDR2 YDEGEE. Written as DNA, the CDR3 is TGTGCCAGCAGCTTGGCCCCGGGGAACGGGTTCTACGAGCAGTACTTC. Encoded protein: CASSLAPGNGFYEQYF.

This clone was seen just once. The chain carries TRBV29-1 and TRBJ1-1, with TRBD1 matching 7 bases. The CDR3 consists of 12 residues. J lost 4 bases, V lost 7 bases, and 6 bases had no gene match. The germline V gene has CDR1 SQVTM and CDR2 ANQGSEA. The CDR3 nucleotides read TGCAGCGCCAACAGGGGCGGCACTGAAGCTTTCTTT. It codes for CSANRGGTEAFF.

This clone was observed once. The V and J genes are TRBV5-1 and TRBJ2-1; unclear D gene. The ends were cut back, 1 base at V and 5 bases at J, with 10 bases in the middle. In germline, CDR1 is SGHRS, CDR2 YFSETQ. CDR3 length equals 14 residues. As DNA, the CDR3 is TGCGCCAGCAGCTTGATTGCTGACAACAATGAGCAGTTCTTC. As protein: CASSLIADNNEQFF.

This clone was picked up many times. Different DNA sequences within this sample yield the same CDR3. The V and J genes are TRBV6-5 and TRBJ1-2, with a weak D call TRBD1 (5 bases). Trimming shortened V by 10 bases and J by 0 bases, and 9 bases separated the two germline ends. The CDR3 is made up of 12 amino acids. CDR1 is MNHEY and CDR2 is SVGAGI in the germline V gene. For the CDR3, the DNA is TGTGCCACCAGGGCTACTAACTATGGCTACACCTTC. This encodes CATRATNYGYTF.

The V gene is TRBV7-3, the J gene TRBJ2-1, with TRBD2 matching over 7 bases. V was pared by 3 bases and J by 9 bases, with 8 bases of the junction left unmatched. Germline CDR1 is SGHTA and CDR2 is FQGTGA. The CDR3 contains 14 residues. CDR3 coding DNA: TGTGCCAGCAGCTTGCGGACTACGGGGGGTGAGCAGTTCTTC. Translating gives CASSLRTTGGEQFF.

This chain joins TRBV5-1 and TRBJ2-1; D is uncertain. This CDR3 contains 14 residues. The V end was cut by 0 bases, the J end by 6 bases, with 10 bases between. Germline loops: CDR1 SGHRS, CDR2 YFSETQ. CDR3 in amino acids: CASSLVGIPNEQFF. CDR3 DNA: TGCGCCAGCAGCTTGGTGGGTATTCCCAATGAGCAGTTCTTC. The full variable domain, in which reference TRBV5-1 and TRBJ2-1 provide the parts outside the CDR3, is KAGVTQTPRYLIKTRGQQVTLSCSPISGHRSVSWYQQTPGQGLQFLFEYFSETQRNKGNFPGRFSGRQFSNSRSEMNVSTLELGDSALYLCASSLVGIPNEQFFGPGTRLTVL.

This clone was counted at least ten times. V usage is TRBV15 and J usage is TRBJ2-1; tentative D call: TRBD2 (5 bases). V lost 6 bases to trimming and J lost 0 bases, with 15 bases between them. Per the germline V gene, CDR1 is LNHNV and CDR2 is YYDKDF (reference sequence). This CDR3 has 16 amino acids. CDR3 coding DNA: TGTGCCACCAGGGAACTAGATAGCAGCTCCTACAATGAGCAGTTCTTC. This gives the protein CATRELDSSSYNEQFF.

This clone has only one observation. The chain recombines TRBV6-1 with TRBJ2-7; 8 positions agree with TRBD2. The J segment lost 5 bases and the V segment lost 2 bases, leaving 11 bases of the junction unmatched. Germline CDR1 and CDR2: MNHNS and SASEGT. This CDR3 has 16 residues. The DNA of the CDR3 is TGTGCCAGCAGTGAATTTGGCGGGAGGAAAACCCACGAGCAGTACTTC. Translated: CASSEFGGRKTHEQYF.

This clone was found a few times. The chain joins TRBV11-2 to TRBJ2-5; TRBD1 matches at 9 bases. The CDR3 is made up of 17 amino acids. In germline, CDR1 is SGHAT, CDR2 FQNNGV. V dropped 5 bases and J dropped 10; count of bases not matched to a gene: 20. CDR3 nucleotides: TGTGCCAGCAGCCCATATCCACAGGGGGCGAGTTATGAGGACCAGTACTTC. Translating gives CASSPYPQGASYEDQYF.

The chain uses TRBV4-1 and TRBJ2-5; TRBD1 aligns across 10 bases. The CDR3 covers 15 residues. Looked up from germline, CDR1 is MGHRA and CDR2 is YSYEKL. J lost 5 bases, V lost 0 bases, and 3 bases had no gene match. CDR3 nucleotide sequence: TGCGCCAGCAGCCAAGAGACAGGGGGCCTGGAGACCCAGTACTTC. Its protein is CASSQETGGLETQYF.

By share, this clone counts as large (0.1 to 1%). This chain uses TRBV5-4 with TRBJ2-1; D is unclear. V dropped 0 bases and J dropped 6 bases, with 16 bases sitting between them. Looked up from germline, CDR1 is SGHNT and CDR2 is YYREEE (reference sequence). This CDR3 has 16 amino acids. CDR3 amino acids: CASSLGYARSGNEQFF. DNA of the CDR3: TGTGCCAGCAGCTTGGGGTACGCCAGGTCTGGCAATGAGCAGTTCTTC.

The DNA for the CDR3 is TGTGCCACCCAAAGGGGGGGGCAGGACACCGGGGAGCTGTTTTTT. Translated, it gives CATQRGGQDTGELFF. This chain connects TRBV15 to TRBJ2-2, with D perhaps TRBD2 (7 bases). The CDR3 runs to 15 residues. Germline lookup yields CDR1 LNHNV and CDR2 YYDKDF (reference sequence). Trimming removed 8 bases from V and 3 bases from J, with 16 bases in between.

The chain couples TRBV7-8 to TRBJ2-1, with 8 bases matching TRBD2. Losses at the gene ends were 6 bases for V and 9 bases for J; bases not matched to a gene: 16. The germline gives CDR1 SGHVS, CDR2 FQNEAQ. The CDR3 spans 16 residues. The CDR3 nucleotides read TGTGCCAGCAGGGGACTGGAGCGGAAGGCGGGGGGTGAGCAGTTCTTC. Protein sequence: CASRGLERKAGGEQFF.

The genes are TRBV6-1 and TRBJ2-3; D might be TRBD1 (5 bases). Germline V lookup: CDR1 MNHNS, CDR2 SASEGT. The V end was cut by 7 bases, the J end by 2 bases, with 13 bases between. This CDR3 spans 14 amino acids. CDR3 nucleotides: TGTGCCAGCATAGGGGAAGAGGTCACAGATACGCAGTATTTT. It encodes CASIGEEVTDTQYF.

The V gene is TRBV6-4, the J gene TRBJ1-4; a weak D match, TRBD1 (5 bases). Germline V gene data show CDR1 as MRHNA and CDR2 as SNTAGT. The CDR3 is 14 amino acids. Trimming removed 7 bases at V and 8 bases at J, with 17 bases between. CDR3 in amino acids: CASKDGATQEKLFF. The CDR3 nucleotides are TGTGCCAGCAAGGACGGGGCCACCCAAGAAAAACTGTTTTTT.

CDR3 amino acids: CASSLRPPGLAGEGETQYF. The CDR3, as DNA: TGTGCCAGCAGTTTAAGACCCCCGGGACTAGCGGGAGAGGGGGAGACCCAGTACTTC. The rearrangement joins TRBV27 to TRBJ2-5; 14 bases are shared with TRBD2. This CDR3 contains 19 residues. The V gene end was trimmed by 2 bases and the J gene end by 5 bases; junction bases not matched to a gene: 13. CDR1 is MNHEY and CDR2 is SMNVEV in the germline V gene (reference sequence).

CDR3 bases: TGTGCCAGCAGCCCCCAGAGAGGGGTAGCGAACACCGGGGAGCTGTTTTTT. This codes for CASSPQRGVANTGELFF. This chain uses TRBV5-4 with TRBJ2-2; D is possibly TRBD1 or TRBD2 (5 bases each). Germline values: CDR1 SGHNT, CDR2 YYREEE (reference sequence). V was clipped by 4 bases and J by 0 bases, with 16 bases between them. The CDR3 loop spans 17 amino acids.